This T cell receptor beta chain was captured by sequencing in a study of regulatory T cells in long-lasting Graves disease. Stated time point: newly diagnosed GD, antithyroid drugs for less than 3 months. Scientists built the TCR library using RNA that was extracted from PBMCs. CDR3-region Arm-PCR and iRepertoire HTBI primers produced the TCR beta libraries. TCRdb independently ran MiXCR on the multiplex PCR reads; one entry per CDR3 protein. The repertoire consists of hundreds of thousands of distinct CDR3 sequences, with approximately 16% occurring once and the leading ten covering around 27%. The data were also submitted as part of a second study, on T cells in Graves' hyperthyroidism and ophthalmopathy.

The sequencing here drew on peripheral blood mononuclear cells (PBMCs), taken at new diagnosis, from a patient treated with antithyroid drugs. The clonotype comes from a man aged 40-50 years with Graves disease.

The CDR3 DNA sequence: TGTGCCAGCATAGGGACAGGGGGTAACGAGCAGTACTTC. It encodes CASIGTGGNEQYF. This chain links TRBV6-1 with TRBJ2-7; 11 bases fit TRBD1. The V gene end was trimmed by 7 bases and the J gene end by 5 bases; junction bases not matched to a gene: 4. The CDR3 is 13 residues long. Germline CDR1 is MNHNS and CDR2 is SASEGT.